These 32 T cell receptor beta chains originate from one sample sequenced in a study of blood T cell repertoires in COVID-19. The table came from immunoSEQ multiplex PCR; TCRdb's copy has only in-frame clones and leaves some out. Here the sample spans 200,000 or so clones, roughly 80% being singletons. Material for sequencing was peripheral blood. The source is a woman aged 25-40 years with acute or convalescent COVID-19.

The chain is built from TRBV7-2 and TRBJ2-3, with 7 bases that match TRBD2. Germline CDR1 reads SGHTA; CDR2 reads FQGNSA. The CDR3 has 16 amino acids. J lost 0 bases, V lost 2 bases, and 5 bases had no gene match. CDR3 coding DNA: TGTGCCAGCAGCTTAACGACTAGCCTCAGCACAGATACGCAGTATTTT. Translating gives CASSLTTSLSTDTQYF.

The chain joins TRBV6-6 to TRBJ2-7; the D gene is possibly TRBD1 (6 bases). V was pared by 1 base and J by 4 bases, with 17 bases between. Germline-derived CDR1 and CDR2 are MNHNY and SVGAGI (reference sequence). The CDR3 is made up of 16 amino acids. This CDR3 reads CASSYFTRGSRYEQYF. The CDR3 DNA sequence: TGTGCCAGCAGTTACTTCACCAGGGGATCCCGGTACGAGCAGTACTTC.

The V gene is TRBV6-5, the J gene TRBJ2-7, with D possibly being TRBD1 (7 bases). V was trimmed by 6 bases and J by 6 bases, leaving 9 bases between them. The CDR3 is 11 amino acids. Germline V gene sequence: CDR1 MNHEY, CDR2 SVGAGI. CDR3 nucleotides: TGTGCCAGCAGCCAGGGGGGCGAGCAGTACTTC. The encoded protein is CASSQGGEQYF.

V and J are TRBV18 and TRBJ1-2; 10 bases fit TRBD1. The germline CDR1 and CDR2 sequences are KGHSH and LQKENI. The CDR3 has 15 amino acids. Germline trimming cut 3 bases from V and 3 bases from J; bases unmatched to any gene: 4. CDR3: CASSPLDRGDYGYTF. CDR3 DNA sequence: TGTGCCAGCTCACCCCTGGACAGGGGGGACTATGGCTACACCTTC.

This chain connects TRBV5-6 to TRBJ1-5; D ambiguous. The V end lost 0 bases, the J end lost 4 bases, and 5 bases lay between the germline ends. The CDR3 has 13 residues. Germline values: CDR1 SGHDT, CDR2 YYEEEE. The CDR3 DNA is TGTGCCAGCAGCTTGGCCAGGAATCAGCCCCAGCATTTT. As protein: CASSLARNQPQHF. Together with reference TRBV5-6 and TRBJ1-5, the CDR3 gives the full variable domain: DAGVTQSPTHLIKTRGQQVTLRCSPKSGHDTVSWYQQALGQGPQFIFQYYEEEERQRGNFPDRFSGHQFPNYSSELNVNALLLGDSALYLCASSLARNQPQHFGDGTRLSIL.

This chain joins TRBV3-1 (or the pseudogene TRBV3-2) and TRBJ1-2; D gene ambiguous. The V and J ends lost 0 bases and 4 bases respectively, with 6 bases between them. The CDR3 is 13 amino acids. CDR1 is LGHDT and CDR2 is YNNKEL in the germline V gene (reference sequence). CDR3 in DNA: TGTGCCAGCAGCCAAGAATGGGCCTATGGCTACACCTTC. The encoded protein is CASSQEWAYGYTF.

This clone was counted a single time. This chain joins TRBV15 and TRBJ1-1; TRBD1 agrees at 9 bases. The CDR3 covers 15 residues. J lost 0 bases, V lost 3 bases, and 2 bases had no gene match. Germline values: CDR1 LNHNV, CDR2 YYDKDF (reference sequence). Here the CDR3 reads CATSSHRGLNTEAFF. The DNA for the CDR3 is TGTGCCACCAGCAGCCACAGGGGGCTGAACACTGAAGCTTTCTTT.

Only a few counts were recorded for this clone. The V call is TRBV4-3, the J call TRBJ1-6; no firm D call. With 0 bases removed from V and 11 bases from J, the gap between germline ends came to 14 bases. CDR1 is LGHNA and CDR2 is YSLEER in the germline V gene. CDR3 size: 15 residues. Here the CDR3 reads CASSQEYENPTPLHF. In nucleotides, the CDR3 is TGCGCCAGCAGCCAAGAATACGAGAACCCCACACCCCTCCACTTT.

This clone was seen only a few times. This sequence joins TRBV7-9 and TRBJ2-7, with a tentative D call TRBD2 (5 bases). The V and J ends lost 0 bases and 3 bases respectively, with 9 bases between them. Germline V CDR1 and CDR2: SEHNR, FQNEAQ (reference sequence). The CDR3 loop spans 14 amino acids. As DNA, the CDR3 is TGTGCCAGCAGCTTAGCGAGAGGGAACTACGAGCAGTACTTC. It encodes CASSLARGNYEQYF.

The V gene is TRBV14, the J gene TRBJ2-1; 12 nucleotides agree with TRBD2. Germline trimming cut 4 bases from V and 0 bases from J; bases unmatched to any gene: 7. CDR3 length equals 18 residues. The germline V gene has CDR1 SGHDN and CDR2 FVKESK. In nucleotides, the CDR3 is TGTGCCAGCAGCCCCGGACTAGCGGGATACCTCTCCTACAATGAGCAGTTCTTC. Translation: CASSPGLAGYLSYNEQFF.

The chain joins TRBV3-1 (or the pseudogene TRBV3-2) to TRBJ1-5, with TRBD1 matching over 11 bases. V was pared by 4 bases and J by 9 bases, with 11 bases of the junction left unmatched. The CDR3 length is 16 residues. Germline CDR1 reads LGHDT; CDR2 reads YNNKEL (reference sequence). CDR3 sequence: CASSPGTGGGIRPQHF. The CDR3, as DNA: TGTGCCAGCAGCCCTGGGACAGGGGGAGGAATCAGGCCCCAGCATTTT.

The chain uses TRBV14 and TRBJ1-2; 9 nucleotides line up with TRBD1. J gave up 5 bases and V 4 bases, and 8 bases lay outside the gene matches. Germline V gene sequence: CDR1 SGHDN, CDR2 FVKESK. The CDR3 has 15 amino acids. CDR3 sequence reads: CASSRPGQGIYGYTF. As DNA, the CDR3 is TGTGCCAGCAGCCGTCCGGGACAGGGAATTTATGGCTACACCTTC. Based on the CDR3 plus reference TRBV14 and TRBJ1-2, the full variable domain is EAGVTQFPSHSVIEKGQTVTLRCDPISGHDNLYWYRRVMGKEIKFLLHFVKESKQDESGMPNNRFLAERTGGTYSTLKVQPAELEDSGVYFCASSRPGQGIYGYTFGSGTRLTVV.

The chain couples TRBV10-3 to TRBJ1-2; a weak D match, TRBD1 (5 bases). The length of the CDR3 is 12 residues. The germline V gene has CDR1 ENHRY and CDR2 SYGVKD. Trimming removed 4 bases at V and 4 bases at J, with 7 bases between. CDR3 protein: CAISGQGYGYTF. The CDR3 DNA sequence: TGTGCCATCAGTGGTCAGGGCTATGGCTACACCTTC.

The chain links TRBV7-9 to TRBJ2-1; TRBD1 matches at 9 bases. The CDR3 has 16 residues. With V trimmed by 5 bases and J by 7 bases, 12 bases remained unmatched. The germline V gene encodes CDR1 SEHNR and CDR2 FQNEAQ (reference sequence). CDR3 sequence (DNA): TGTGCCAGCAGCCACGGACAGGGGCCTCTTCTGAATGAGCAGTTCTTC. This encodes CASSHGQGPLLNEQFF.

The chain employs TRBV4-2 and TRBJ1-2; tentatively, D is TRBD1 (5 bases). The V gene's germline CDR1 is LGHNA and CDR2 YNFKEQ. The CDR3 runs 14 residues. V dropped 0 bases and J dropped 3 bases, with 8 bases sitting between them. The CDR3 region has the DNA TGTGCCAGCAGCCAAGATGCCAGGGACTATGGCTACACCTTC. Encoded protein: CASSQDARDYGYTF.

This chain connects TRBV18 to TRBJ1-2, with 7 bases matching TRBD1. The CDR3 runs to 16 residues. Trimming took 4 bases from V and 0 from J; bases not matched to a gene: 8. Germline lookup yields CDR1 KGHSH and CDR2 LQKENI. The CDR3 DNA is TGTGCCAGCTCACAGCTGGGACAGCAGCCTAACTATGGCTACACCTTC. Translated, it gives CASSQLGQQPNYGYTF. Looking up the rest from reference TRBV18 and TRBJ1-2 gives the full variable domain: NAGVMQNPRHLVRRRGQEARLRCSPMKGHSHVYWYRQLPEEGLKFMVYLQKENIIDESGMPKERFSAEFPKEGPSILRIQQVVRGDSAAYFCASSQLGQQPNYGYTFGSGTRLTVV.

The chain links TRBV28 to TRBJ1-3; 9 bases match TRBD1. In germline, CDR1 is MDHEN, CDR2 SYDVKM. The CDR3 runs to 16 residues. With 9 bases clipped from V and 4 bases from J, the junction kept 13 bases outside the gene matches. The DNA of the CDR3 is TGTGCCAGTATACAAGGGGGACAGGGAAGAGGAAACACCATATATTTT. Its protein is CASIQGGQGRGNTIYF.

The rearrangement uses TRBV28 and TRBJ1-6, with 8 nucleotides matching TRBD1. This CDR3 is 14 amino acids long. V was pared by 6 bases and J by 9 bases, with 7 bases of the junction left unmatched. Germline loops: CDR1 MDHEN, CDR2 SYDVKM. This chain's CDR3 is CASRGWTGFSPLHF. CDR3 DNA sequence: TGTGCCAGCAGAGGCTGGACAGGGTTTTCACCCCTCCACTTT. Variable domain in full (rest from reference TRBV28 and TRBJ1-6): DVKVTQSSRYLVKRTGEKVFLECVQDMDHENMFWYRQDPGLGLRLIYFSYDVKMKEKGDIPEGYSVSREKKERFSLILESASTNQTSMYLCASRGWTGFSPLHFGNGTRLTVT.

The chain combines TRBV2 with TRBJ1-6; D is unclear. The CDR3 sequence is 14 residues long. Germline CDR1 and CDR2: SNHLY and FYNNEI. The V and J ends lost 2 bases and 4 bases respectively, with 6 bases between them. CDR3 amino acids: CASSEMRYNSPLHF. The CDR3 DNA sequence: TGTGCCAGCAGTGAAATGAGATATAATTCACCCCTCCACTTT.

The chain links TRBV11-1 to TRBJ1-2, with D uncertain. The V and J ends lost 7 bases and 7 bases respectively, with 22 bases between them. From germline, CDR1 is SGHAT and CDR2 FQDESV (reference sequence). This CDR3 spans 15 amino acids. CDR3 sequence (DNA): TGTGCCAGCACCGACTCGGACCCGACGGCGGGTGGCTACACCTTC. Its translation: CASTDSDPTAGGYTF.

The chain couples TRBV9 to TRBJ1-6; D is perhaps TRBD1 (5 bases). CDR1 is SGDLS, CDR2 YYNGEE, per germline. The CDR3 is 15 amino acids. Trimming pared 0 bases from V and 5 bases from J, leaving 9 bases between. The CDR3 protein is CASSVGGGDNSPLHF. The CDR3 nucleotides read TGTGCCAGCAGCGTAGGCGGGGGGGATAATTCACCCCTCCACTTT.

This clone was observed a few times. In the same sample, other DNA sequences code for this CDR3. The chain recombines TRBV9 with TRBJ2-2; 7 bases align to TRBD1. With 0 bases clipped from V and 2 bases from J, the junction kept 1 base outside the gene matches. CDR3 length: 15 residues. Germline V gene sequence: CDR1 SGDLS, CDR2 YYNGEE. DNA for the CDR3: TGTGCCAGCAGCGTAGTAGGGGGCAACACCGGGGAGCTGTTTTTT. Its translation is CASSVVGGNTGELFF.

The chain carries TRBV6-5 and TRBJ1-1; the D is unclear. There are 13 residues in the CDR3. The germline V and J ends were trimmed by 5 bases and 2 bases, with 9 bases remaining between them. The germline gives CDR1 MNHEY, CDR2 SVGAGI. The CDR3 reads CASSKSGNTEAFF. The CDR3 DNA reads TGTGCCAGCAGTAAGAGTGGTAACACTGAAGCTTTCTTT.

This sequence joins TRBV5-1 and TRBJ2-3, with D perhaps matching TRBD1 (6 bases). This CDR3 comprises 17 residues. Trimming cost V 3 bases and J 1 base, with 18 bases left between them. CDR1 is SGHRS and CDR2 is YFSETQ in the germline V gene. The CDR3 DNA sequence: TGCGCCAGCAGCTCGATATCCCGGGACATTCGCACAGATACGCAGTATTTT. It codes for CASSSISRDIRTDTQYF.

The chain couples TRBV4-1 to TRBJ2-7; 11 nucleotides agree with TRBD2. CDR3 length equals 16 residues. Germline V gene lookup returns CDR1 MGHRA and CDR2 YSYEKL. J was trimmed by 4 bases and V by 4 bases; bases with no gene match: 9. This chain's CDR3 is CASSLSTGTSGYEQYF. CDR3 nucleotide sequence: TGCGCCAGCAGCCTCTCTACCGGGACTAGCGGTTACGAGCAGTACTTC.

The CDR3 bases are TGTGCCAGCAGCGAACAACAGGGATATACAACCTACGAGCAGTACTTC. Translation gives CASSEQQGYTTYEQYF. The chain has TRBV7-9 and TRBJ2-7; tentative D call: TRBD1 (6 bases). Germline CDR1 reads SEHNR; CDR2 reads FQNEAQ (reference sequence). The CDR3 length is 16 residues. V dropped 5 bases and J dropped 2 bases, with 19 bases sitting between them.

The J gene is TRBJ1-3, the V gene TRBV3-1 (or the pseudogene TRBV3-2); D perhaps matches TRBD1 (5 bases). The CDR3 covers 17 residues. Germline values: CDR1 LGHDT, CDR2 YNNKEL (reference sequence). V lost 0 bases to trimming and J lost 0 bases, with 12 bases between them. The CDR3 protein is CASSQDRGTFSGNTIYF. In DNA form, the CDR3 reads TGTGCCAGCAGCCAAGATAGGGGAACATTCTCTGGAAACACCATATATTTT.

J is TRBJ2-2 and V is TRBV7-9; D not certain. Germline V gene lookup returns CDR1 SEHNR and CDR2 FQNEAQ (reference sequence). The germline V and J ends were trimmed by 4 bases and 6 bases, with 24 bases remaining between them. This CDR3 is 18 amino acids long. The CDR3 reads CASSSYPRIGRNPGELFF. CDR3 DNA: TGTGCCAGCAGCTCTTACCCGCGGATAGGTCGTAATCCCGGGGAGCTGTTTTTT. Variable domain in full (rest from reference TRBV7-9 and TRBJ2-2): DTGVSQNPRHKITKRGQNVTFRCDPISEHNRLYWYRQTLGQGPEFLTYFQNEAQLEKSRLLSDRFSAERPKGSFSTLEIQRTEQGDSAMYLCASSSYPRIGRNPGELFFGEGSRLTVL.

This chain connects TRBV5-1 to TRBJ2-2; D possibly corresponds to TRBD1 (5 bases). Germline CDR1 is SGHRS and CDR2 is YFSETQ. The CDR3 is made up of 13 amino acids. V was pared by 1 base and J by 6 bases, with 7 bases between. CDR3 sequence: CASSLTGPGELFF. The CDR3 nucleotides read TGCGCCAGCAGCTTGACAGGTCCCGGGGAGCTGTTTTTT.

The chain employs TRBV12-3 or TRBV12-4 and TRBJ1-1, with D maybe TRBD1 (6 bases). V was shortened by 6 bases and J by 1 base, with 9 bases between the two germline ends. This CDR3 contains 13 residues. Written as DNA, the CDR3 is TGTGCCAGCAGAAAACAGGGGAACACTGAAGCTTTCTTT. It specifies CASRKQGNTEAFF.

V gene TRBV28 combines with J gene TRBJ1-1; D unresolved. The V end was cut by 1 base, the J end by 1 base, with 7 bases between. This CDR3 spans 14 amino acids. From germline, CDR1 is MDHEN and CDR2 SYDVKM. The CDR3 DNA follows: TGTGCCAGCAGTTTATCCATCCAGAACACTGAAGCTTTCTTT. Translating it yields CASSLSIQNTEAFF.

The CDR3 nucleotides are TGTGCCAGTAGTAGACACGGTGAAAAACTGTTTTTT. This codes for CASSRHGEKLFF. The rearrangement joins TRBV19 to TRBJ1-4, with D uncertain. The length of the CDR3 is 12 residues. CDR1 LNHDA and CDR2 SQIVND come from the germline V gene (reference sequence). Trimming cost V 4 bases and J 7 bases, with 7 bases left between them.